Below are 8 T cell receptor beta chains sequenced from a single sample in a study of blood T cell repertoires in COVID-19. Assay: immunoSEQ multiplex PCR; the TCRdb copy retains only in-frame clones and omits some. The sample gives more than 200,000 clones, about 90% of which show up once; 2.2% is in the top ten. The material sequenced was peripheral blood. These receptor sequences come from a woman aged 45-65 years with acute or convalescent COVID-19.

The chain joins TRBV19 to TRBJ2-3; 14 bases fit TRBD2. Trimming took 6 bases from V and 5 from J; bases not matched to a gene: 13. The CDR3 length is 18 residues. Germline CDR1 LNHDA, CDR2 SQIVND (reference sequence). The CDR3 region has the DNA TGTGCCAGTAGCCTCACACGGACTAGCGGGGGGAAACGAGATACGCAGTATTTT. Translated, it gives CASSLTRTSGGKRDTQYF.

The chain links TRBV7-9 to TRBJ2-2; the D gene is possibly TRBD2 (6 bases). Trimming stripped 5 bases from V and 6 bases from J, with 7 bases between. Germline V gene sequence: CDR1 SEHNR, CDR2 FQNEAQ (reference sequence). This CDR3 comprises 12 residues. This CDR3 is CASSPGAGELFF. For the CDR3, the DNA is TGTGCCAGCAGCCCGGGAGCCGGGGAGCTGTTTTTT.

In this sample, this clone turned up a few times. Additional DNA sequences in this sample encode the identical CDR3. In DNA, the CDR3 is TGTGCCAGCAGCTTAGGGGCCAGGAACACTGAAGCTTTCTTT. This sequence encodes CASSLGARNTEAFF. This chain uses TRBV11-2 with TRBJ1-1; D gene ambiguous. Between the trimmed V and J ends, which lost 1 base and 1 base, there was a span of 7 bases. Germline lookup yields CDR1 SGHAT and CDR2 FQNNGV. The CDR3 covers 14 residues.

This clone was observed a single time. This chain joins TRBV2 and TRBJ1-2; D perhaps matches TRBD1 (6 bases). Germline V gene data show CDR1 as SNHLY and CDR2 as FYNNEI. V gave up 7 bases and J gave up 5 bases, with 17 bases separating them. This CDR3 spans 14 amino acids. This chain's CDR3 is CASIPLRTDYGYTF. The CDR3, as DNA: TGTGCCAGCATCCCTCTTAGGACAGATTATGGCTACACCTTC.

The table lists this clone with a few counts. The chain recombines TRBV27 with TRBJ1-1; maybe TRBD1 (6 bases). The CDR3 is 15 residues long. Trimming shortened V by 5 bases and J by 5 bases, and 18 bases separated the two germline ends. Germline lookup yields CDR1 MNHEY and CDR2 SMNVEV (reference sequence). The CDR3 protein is CASSAPNQGRTEAFF. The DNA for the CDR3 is TGTGCCAGCAGTGCCCCGAATCAGGGGCGTACTGAAGCTTTCTTT.

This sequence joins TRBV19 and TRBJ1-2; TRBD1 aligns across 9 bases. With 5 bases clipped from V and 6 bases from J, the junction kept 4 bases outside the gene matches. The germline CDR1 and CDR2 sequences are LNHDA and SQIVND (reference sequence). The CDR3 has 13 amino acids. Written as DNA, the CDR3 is TGTGCCAGTAGTTTACAGGGGGCTGATGGCTACACCTTC. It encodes CASSLQGADGYTF.

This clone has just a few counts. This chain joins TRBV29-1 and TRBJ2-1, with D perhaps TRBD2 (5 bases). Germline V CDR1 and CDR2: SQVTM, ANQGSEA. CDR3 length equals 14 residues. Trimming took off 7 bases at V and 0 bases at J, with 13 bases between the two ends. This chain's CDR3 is CSAHLASSYNEQFF. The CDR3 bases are TGCAGCGCCCACCTAGCAAGCTCCTACAATGAGCAGTTCTTC.

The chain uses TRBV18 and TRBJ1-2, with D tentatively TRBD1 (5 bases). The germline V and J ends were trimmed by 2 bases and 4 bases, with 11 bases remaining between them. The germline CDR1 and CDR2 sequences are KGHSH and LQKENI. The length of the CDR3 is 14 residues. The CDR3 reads CASSPGGNGYGYTF. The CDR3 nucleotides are TGTGCCAGCTCACCAGGGGGGAACGGCTATGGCTACACCTTC. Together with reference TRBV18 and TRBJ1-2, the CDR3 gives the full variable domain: NAGVMQNPRHLVRRRGQEARLRCSPMKGHSHVYWYRQLPEEGLKFMVYLQKENIIDESGMPKERFSAEFPKEGPSILRIQQVVRGDSAAYFCASSPGGNGYGYTFGSGTRLTVV.